This TCR beta chain was documented in a study of cytomegalovirus exposure and HLA in healthy donors. Study overall: The 120 validation repertoires and the roughly 680 first-cohort repertoires shared a platform, a later analysis reported.

The V end was cut by 3 bases, the J end by 10 bases, with 10 bases between. The CDR3 is 11 amino acids. Germline CDR1 reads SNHLY; CDR2 reads FYNNEI. This clone was detected a few times. The method was immunoSEQ multiplex PCR; TCRdb's version includes in-frame clones alone and lacks a portion of them. The profile covers 73,000 or so clones, with around 94% appearing a single time and approximately 3% taken by the ten largest. The V call is TRBV2, the J call TRBJ2-7; D perhaps matches TRBD1 (5 bases). The TCR sequence derives from a woman aged 18-29 years in good health and CMV-seropositive. Sequenced: PBMCs. CDR3 nucleotide sequence: TGTGCCAGCAGTGAGCTGGGGCGACAGTACTTC. Its translation is CASSELGRQYF.